This entry concerns a single T cell receptor (beta chain). The primer mix had 60 Vbeta and 13 Jbeta primers. Sequencing was performed with immunoSEQ multiplex PCR; in TCRdb, only in-frame clones are kept and a portion is missing. This sample has around 240,000 clones; 82% occur once, and the top ten carry around 5.7%. The CDR3 runs to 13 residues. Trimming pared 10 bases from V and 5 bases from J, leaving 17 bases between. The germline gives CDR1 SNHLY, CDR2 FYNNEI. These data belong to a study of cytomegalovirus exposure and HLA in healthy donors. The rearrangement joins TRBV2 to TRBJ1-1; maybe TRBD1 (5 bases). Sequencing was performed on PBMCs. The sequence was obtained from a woman aged 40 to 50 in good health and CMV-seropositive. In DNA form, the CDR3 reads TGTGCCACCAGGGATCGGAGGGAGACTGAAGCTTTCTTT. Its translation: CATRDRRETEAFF.